This TCR beta chain was found in a study of blood T cell repertoires in COVID-19. For the study at large: Sample material is recorded as cDNA or gDNA derived from T cells, B-cell-depleted T cells, or PBMCs.

Authors' methods: Amplifying reference gene primers gave estimates of nucleated cell counts. Libraries were prepared by immunoSEQ multiplex PCR; TCRdb keeps only in-frame clonotypes and omits some of them. The DNA was the basis for D and trimming; V, J and clone size are from that table. This table holds fewer than 200,000 clones, 88% found once. This CDR3 region has 16 residues. The germline gives CDR1 SGDLS, CDR2 YYNGEE. Trimming left V 2 bases short and J 8 bases short, with 20 bases between. Participant reports of clinical history set cohort assignment. This chain links TRBV9 with TRBJ2-1, with a tentative D call TRBD2 (6 bases). The sample comprised PBMCs or T cells enriched from blood (not recorded which). The sequence derives from a woman younger than 30 who had recovered from COVID-19. The CDR3: CASSVFGMREMDEQFF. The DNA of the CDR3 is TGTGCCAGCAGCGTCTTTGGTATGCGGGAAATGGATGAGCAGTTCTTC.